These T cell receptor beta chains were read from a single sample in a study of cytomegalovirus exposure and HLA in healthy donors. TCRdb keeps only in-frame clones here, not all; method: immunoSEQ multiplex PCR. Among about 170,000 clones listed, 70% to 80% were seen once. What was sequenced was PBMCs. The receptors were gathered from a female donor in good health and CMV-seronegative. The conserved cysteine and the conserved F or W are not part of the CDR3 here. The order of the fields is V gene, D gene, J gene, CDR3 protein. The D gene is left open where the match is weak.

v_gene: TRBV28
d_gene: -
j_gene: TRBJ1-2
CDR3aa: ASSLGGAFGYT

v_gene: TRBV4-3
d_gene: -
j_gene: TRBJ2-2
CDR3aa: ASSQASGANTGELF

v_gene: TRBV9
d_gene: -
j_gene: TRBJ1-1
CDR3aa: ASSARQDRFTEAF

v_gene: TRBV7-9
d_gene: -
j_gene: TRBJ1-3
CDR3aa: ASSSQETWGNTIY

v_gene: TRBV4-3
d_gene: -
j_gene: TRBJ1-1
CDR3aa: ASSQEWSGNTEAF

v_gene: TRBV7-2
d_gene: -
j_gene: TRBJ2-4
CDR3aa: ASSSLPGIQY

v_gene: TRBV6-5
d_gene: TRBD2
j_gene: TRBJ2-7
CDR3aa: ASSGTSVYEQY

v_gene: TRBV25-1
d_gene: TRBD1
j_gene: TRBJ1-1
CDR3aa: ASRDRGSGTEAF

v_gene: TRBV9
d_gene: TRBD2
j_gene: TRBJ2-3
CDR3aa: ASSARLDSGGWDTQY

v_gene: TRBV4-1
d_gene: -
j_gene: TRBJ2-5
CDR3aa: ASGAYREETQY

v_gene: TRBV5-6
d_gene: -
j_gene: TRBJ2-2
CDR3aa: ASSFRVSQRVELF

v_gene: TRBV18
d_gene: -
j_gene: TRBJ1-5
CDR3aa: ASSPKDSDQPQH

v_gene: TRBV5-1
d_gene: TRBD1
j_gene: TRBJ1-3
CDR3aa: ASSAGQLSGNTIY

v_gene: TRBV9
d_gene: TRBD1
j_gene: TRBJ2-7
CDR3aa: ASSVDLPDRGYHEQY

v_gene: TRBV7-9
d_gene: TRBD1
j_gene: TRBJ1-5
CDR3aa: ASSPGQGDQPQH

v_gene: TRBV7-8
d_gene: -
j_gene: TRBJ1-1
CDR3aa: ASSLGPRNTEAF

v_gene: TRBV13
d_gene: -
j_gene: TRBJ1-4
CDR3aa: ASSRLQSGFGKLF

v_gene: TRBV6-5
d_gene: -
j_gene: TRBJ1-1
CDR3aa: ASSRGGKNTEAF

v_gene: TRBV14
d_gene: -
j_gene: TRBJ1-4
CDR3aa: ASSQGAEEKLF

v_gene: TRBV27
d_gene: -
j_gene: TRBJ1-5
CDR3aa: ASSLDRPDPYSNQPQH

v_gene: TRBV7-2
d_gene: TRBD1
j_gene: TRBJ1-2
CDR3aa: ASSSTTGFGYT

v_gene: TRBV5-4
d_gene: -
j_gene: TRBJ1-2
CDR3aa: ASSLSDQGPYGYT

v_gene: TRBV9
d_gene: -
j_gene: TRBJ1-5
CDR3aa: ASSKSARRTFQPQH

v_gene: TRBV2
d_gene: -
j_gene: TRBJ1-2
CDR3aa: ASSGQGAGYT

v_gene: TRBV27
d_gene: -
j_gene: TRBJ1-6
CDR3aa: ASKEQGPRYNSPLH

v_gene: TRBV11-3
d_gene: TRBD2
j_gene: TRBJ2-2
CDR3aa: ASSSASGRARAGELF

v_gene: TRBV11-2
d_gene: TRBD2
j_gene: TRBJ2-3
CDR3aa: ASSFTTLAGATDTQY

v_gene: TRBV7-9
d_gene: -
j_gene: TRBJ2-4
CDR3aa: ASSLAKNSQY

v_gene: TRBV19
d_gene: TRBD1
j_gene: TRBJ1-2
CDR3aa: ASSIMLPRQGAKQNYGYT

v_gene: TRBV27
d_gene: TRBD2
j_gene: TRBJ2-1
CDR3aa: ASSWGRAGGQF

v_gene: TRBV4-3
d_gene: -
j_gene: TRBJ2-1
CDR3aa: ASSQDPQGSYNEQF

v_gene: TRBV5-1
d_gene: TRBD2
j_gene: TRBJ2-3
CDR3aa: ASSLLVSGGVTDTQY

v_gene: TRBV7-9
d_gene: -
j_gene: TRBJ1-6
CDR3aa: ASSLKGPILNSPLH